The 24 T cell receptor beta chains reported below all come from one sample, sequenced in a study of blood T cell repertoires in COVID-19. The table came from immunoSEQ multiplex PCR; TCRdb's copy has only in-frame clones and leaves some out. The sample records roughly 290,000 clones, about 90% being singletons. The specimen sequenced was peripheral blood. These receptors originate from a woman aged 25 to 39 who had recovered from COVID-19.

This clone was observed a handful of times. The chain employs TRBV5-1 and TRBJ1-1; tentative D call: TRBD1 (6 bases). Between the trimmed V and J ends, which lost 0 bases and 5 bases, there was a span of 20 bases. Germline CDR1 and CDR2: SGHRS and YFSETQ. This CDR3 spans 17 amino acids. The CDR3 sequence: CASSLVPVGTPDTEAFF. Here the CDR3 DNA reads TGCGCCAGCAGCTTGGTCCCCGTGGGGACACCGGATACTGAAGCTTTCTTT.

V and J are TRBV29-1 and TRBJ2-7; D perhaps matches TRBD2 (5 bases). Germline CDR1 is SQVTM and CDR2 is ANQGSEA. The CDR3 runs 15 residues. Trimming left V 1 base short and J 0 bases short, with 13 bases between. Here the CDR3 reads CSVEGMGASSYEQYF. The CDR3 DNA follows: TGCAGCGTTGAAGGGATGGGAGCAAGCTCCTACGAGCAGTACTTC.

Here the CDR3 reads CASSYGQGWTNEKLFF. CDR3 nucleotides: TGTGCCAGCAGCTACGGACAGGGTTGGACTAATGAAAAACTGTTTTTT. The chain couples TRBV11-2 to TRBJ1-4; 8 bases line up with TRBD1. Looked up from germline, CDR1 is SGHAT and CDR2 is FQNNGV. With 4 bases clipped from V and 2 bases from J, the junction kept 6 bases outside the gene matches. CDR3 length equals 16 residues.

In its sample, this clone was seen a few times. The CDR3, as DNA: TGTGCCAGCAGCTTAGGGGCTTATAGCAATCAGCCCCAGCATTTT. Its translation: CASSLGAYSNQPQHF. V and J are TRBV7-2 and TRBJ1-5; D is unresolved. Germline V gene lookup returns CDR1 SGHTA and CDR2 FQGNSA. V was clipped by 1 base and J by 0 bases, with 7 bases between them. The CDR3 is 15 residues long.

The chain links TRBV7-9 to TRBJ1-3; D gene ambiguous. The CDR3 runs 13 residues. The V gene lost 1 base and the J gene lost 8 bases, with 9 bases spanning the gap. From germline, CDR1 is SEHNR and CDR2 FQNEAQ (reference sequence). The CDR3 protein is CASSLDADYTIYF. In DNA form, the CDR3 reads TGTGCCAGCAGCTTAGATGCCGACTACACCATATATTTT.

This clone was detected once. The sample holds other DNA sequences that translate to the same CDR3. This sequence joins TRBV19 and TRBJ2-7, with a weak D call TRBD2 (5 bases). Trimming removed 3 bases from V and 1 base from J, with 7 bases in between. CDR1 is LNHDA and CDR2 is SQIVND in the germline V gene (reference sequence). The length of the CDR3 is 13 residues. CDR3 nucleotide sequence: TGTGCCAGTAGTATGGACTCTTCCTACGAGCAGTACTTC. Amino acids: CASSMDSSYEQYF.

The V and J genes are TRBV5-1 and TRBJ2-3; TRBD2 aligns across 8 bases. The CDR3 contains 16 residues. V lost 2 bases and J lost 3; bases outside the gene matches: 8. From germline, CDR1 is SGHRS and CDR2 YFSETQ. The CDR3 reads CASSLGLAGRTDTQYF. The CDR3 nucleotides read TGCGCCAGCAGCTTAGGACTAGCCGGGAGGACAGATACGCAGTATTTT.

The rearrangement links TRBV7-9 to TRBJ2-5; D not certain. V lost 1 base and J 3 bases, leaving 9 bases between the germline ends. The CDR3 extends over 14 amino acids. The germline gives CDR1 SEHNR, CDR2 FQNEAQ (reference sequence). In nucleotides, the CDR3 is TGTGCCAGCAGCTTAGAACAGATAAAAGAGACCCAGTACTTC. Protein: CASSLEQIKETQYF.

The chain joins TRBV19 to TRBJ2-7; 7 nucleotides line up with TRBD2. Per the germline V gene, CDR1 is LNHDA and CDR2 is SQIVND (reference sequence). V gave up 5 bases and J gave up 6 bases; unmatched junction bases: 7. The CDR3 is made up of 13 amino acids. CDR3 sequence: CASSLAGGSEQYF. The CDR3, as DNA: TGTGCCAGTAGTTTGGCCGGCGGGAGCGAGCAGTACTTC.

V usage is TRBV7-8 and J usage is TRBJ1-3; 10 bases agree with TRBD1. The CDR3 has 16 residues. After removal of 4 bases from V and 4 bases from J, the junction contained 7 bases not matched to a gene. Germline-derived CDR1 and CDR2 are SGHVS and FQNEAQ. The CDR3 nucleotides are TGTGCCAGCAGCTCGCCCTGGACAGGGGGAGGAAACACCATATATTTT. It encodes CASSSPWTGGGNTIYF.

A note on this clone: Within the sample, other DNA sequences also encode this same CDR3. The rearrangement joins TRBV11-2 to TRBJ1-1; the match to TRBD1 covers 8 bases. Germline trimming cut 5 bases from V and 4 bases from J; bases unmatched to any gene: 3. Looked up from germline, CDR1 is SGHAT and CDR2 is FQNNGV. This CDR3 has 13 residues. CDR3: CASSLTGGTEAFF. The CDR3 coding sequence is TGTGCCAGCAGCCTTACAGGGGGCACTGAAGCTTTCTTT.

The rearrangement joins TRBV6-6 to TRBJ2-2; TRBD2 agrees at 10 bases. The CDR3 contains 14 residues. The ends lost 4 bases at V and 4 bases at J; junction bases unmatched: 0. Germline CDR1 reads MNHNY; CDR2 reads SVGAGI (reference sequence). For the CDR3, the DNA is TGTGCCAGCAGTTTAGCGGGAGGCACCGGGGAGCTGTTTTTT. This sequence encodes CASSLAGGTGELFF.

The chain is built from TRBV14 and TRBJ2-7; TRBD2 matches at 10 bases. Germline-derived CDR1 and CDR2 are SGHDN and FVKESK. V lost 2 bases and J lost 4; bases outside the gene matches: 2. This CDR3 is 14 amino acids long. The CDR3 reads CASSQLAGAYEQYF. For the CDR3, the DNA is TGTGCCAGCAGCCAACTAGCGGGAGCATACGAGCAGTACTTC.

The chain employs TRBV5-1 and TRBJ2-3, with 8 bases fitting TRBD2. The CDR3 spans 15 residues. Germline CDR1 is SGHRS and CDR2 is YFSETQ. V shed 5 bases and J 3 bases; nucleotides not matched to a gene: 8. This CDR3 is CASRLTGGRTDTQYF. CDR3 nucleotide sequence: TGCGCCAGCAGGCTGACGGGGGGGAGGACAGATACGCAGTATTTT.

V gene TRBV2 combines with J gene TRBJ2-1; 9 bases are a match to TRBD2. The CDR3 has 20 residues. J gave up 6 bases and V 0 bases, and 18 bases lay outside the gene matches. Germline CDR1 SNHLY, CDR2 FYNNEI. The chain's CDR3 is CASSEAEGWGGAGGLNEQFF. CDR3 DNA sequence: TGTGCCAGCAGTGAAGCGGAGGGTTGGGGTGGAGCGGGGGGCCTCAATGAGCAGTTCTTC.

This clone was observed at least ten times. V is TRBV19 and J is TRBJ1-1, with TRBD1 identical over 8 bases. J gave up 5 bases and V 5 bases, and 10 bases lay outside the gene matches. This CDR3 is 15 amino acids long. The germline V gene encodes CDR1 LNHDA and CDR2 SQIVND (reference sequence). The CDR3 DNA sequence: TGTGCCAGTAGTGCAATATCAGGGGGCCAAACTGAAGCTTTCTTT. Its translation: CASSAISGGQTEAFF.

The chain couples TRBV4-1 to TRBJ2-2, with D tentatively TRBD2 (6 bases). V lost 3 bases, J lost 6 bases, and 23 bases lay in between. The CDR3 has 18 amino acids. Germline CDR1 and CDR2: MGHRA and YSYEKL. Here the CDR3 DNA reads TGCGCCAGCAGCCACTCTCTCACTAGCCCTAAAATATCCGGGGAGCTGTTTTTT. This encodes CASSHSLTSPKISGELFF.

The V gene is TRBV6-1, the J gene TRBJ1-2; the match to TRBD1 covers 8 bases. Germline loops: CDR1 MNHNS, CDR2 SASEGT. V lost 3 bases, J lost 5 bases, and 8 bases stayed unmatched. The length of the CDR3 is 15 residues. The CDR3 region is CASSESAGGGYGYTF. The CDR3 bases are TGTGCCAGCAGTGAGTCTGCAGGGGGCGGATATGGCTACACCTTC.

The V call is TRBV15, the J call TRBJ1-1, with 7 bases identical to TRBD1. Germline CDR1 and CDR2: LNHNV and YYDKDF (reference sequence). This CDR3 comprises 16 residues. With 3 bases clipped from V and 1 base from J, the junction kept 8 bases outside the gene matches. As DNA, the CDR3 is TGTGCCACCAGCAGGAACCCGGGGACAGAGAACACTGAAGCTTTCTTT. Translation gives CATSRNPGTENTEAFF.

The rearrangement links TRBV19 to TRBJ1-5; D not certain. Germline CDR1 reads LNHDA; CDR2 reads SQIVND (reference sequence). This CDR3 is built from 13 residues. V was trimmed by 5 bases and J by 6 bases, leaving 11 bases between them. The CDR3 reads CASSPMVSQPQHF. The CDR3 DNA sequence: TGTGCCAGTAGTCCTATGGTGAGTCAGCCCCAGCATTTT.

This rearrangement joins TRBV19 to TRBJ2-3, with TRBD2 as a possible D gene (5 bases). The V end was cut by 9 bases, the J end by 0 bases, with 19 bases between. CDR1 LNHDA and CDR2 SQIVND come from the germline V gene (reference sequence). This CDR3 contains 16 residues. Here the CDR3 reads CASVQDSLSSTDTQYF. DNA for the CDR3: TGTGCCAGCGTCCAGGACTCACTCTCTAGCACAGATACGCAGTATTTT.

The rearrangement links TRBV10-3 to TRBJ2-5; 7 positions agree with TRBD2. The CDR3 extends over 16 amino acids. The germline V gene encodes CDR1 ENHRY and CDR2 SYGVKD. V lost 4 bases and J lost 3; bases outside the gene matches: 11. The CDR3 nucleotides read TGTGCCATCAGTGCAAGTGGCGGGGGAATGGAAGAGACCCAGTACTTC. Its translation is CAISASGGGMEETQYF.

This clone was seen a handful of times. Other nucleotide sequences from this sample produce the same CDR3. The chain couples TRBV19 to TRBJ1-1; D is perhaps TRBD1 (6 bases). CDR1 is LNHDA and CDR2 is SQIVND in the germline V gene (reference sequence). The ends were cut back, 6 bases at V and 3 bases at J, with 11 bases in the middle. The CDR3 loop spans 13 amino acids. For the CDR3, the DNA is TGTGCCAGTAGCATAAAGGGGGACACTGAAGCTTTCTTT. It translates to CASSIKGDTEAFF.

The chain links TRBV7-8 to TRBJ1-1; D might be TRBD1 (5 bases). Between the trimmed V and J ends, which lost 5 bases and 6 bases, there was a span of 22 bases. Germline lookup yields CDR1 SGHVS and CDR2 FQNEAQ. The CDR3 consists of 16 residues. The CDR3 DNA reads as TGTGCCAGCAGCCCCAGGCAGGCTCAGGGTGCGTCTGAAGCTTTCTTT. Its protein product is CASSPRQAQGASEAFF.